This T cell receptor beta chain was profiled in a study of blood T cell repertoires in COVID-19. The CDR3 consists of 18 residues. In germline, CDR1 is KGHDR, CDR2 SFDVKD. Between the trimmed V and J ends, which lost 4 bases and 5 bases, there was a span of 22 bases. Repertoires were generated with immunoSEQ multiplex PCR, while TCRdb's copy carries only in-frame clones and drops some. The table records about 51,000 clones, 85% to 95% of them present only once. This TCR came from a man aged 50-59 years with acute or convalescent COVID-19. The chain employs TRBV24-1 and TRBJ2-2; D might be TRBD1 (6 bases). Sequencing was performed on peripheral blood. The CDR3 DNA sequence: TGTGCCACCAGTGACCACGGGACAACGACCCGATATACCGGGGAGCTGTTTTTT. This sequence encodes CATSDHGTTTRYTGELFF.